Below, 24 T cell receptor beta chains from the same sample are listed, as sequenced in a study of shared clonotypes between healthy human individuals. The repertoire was sequenced with immunoSEQ multiplex PCR; TCRdb's copy has only in-frame clones and lacks some. The sample carries hundreds of thousands of clones, 95% to 98% recorded once. It was CD45RO-negative cells, positively selected for CCR7, that made up naive CD8 cells, with terminally differentiated effector memory CD45RA+ cells excluded. Sequencing was done on a sample of naive CD8+ T cells sorted from blood. These TCRs come from a young man in good health.

V and J are TRBV11-2 and TRBJ2-1; tentatively, D is TRBD1 (5 bases). V lost 5 bases and J 5 bases, leaving 13 bases between the germline ends. Germline values: CDR1 SGHAT, CDR2 FQNNGV. The CDR3 is 14 amino acids. CDR3 coding DNA: TGTGCCAGCAGCCCGAGGACATTAGACAATGAGCAGTTCTTC. It codes for CASSPRTLDNEQFF.

This rearrangement joins TRBV4-1 to TRBJ2-1; 7 bases line up with TRBD2. Per the germline V gene, CDR1 is MGHRA and CDR2 is YSYEKL. There are 14 residues in the CDR3. With 1 base clipped from V and 11 bases from J, the junction kept 8 bases outside the gene matches. For the CDR3, the DNA is TGCGCCAGCAGCCAAGCCCGGGACTACTTCCAGCAGTTCTTC. It yields the protein CASSQARDYFQQFF.

The V gene is TRBV29-1, the J gene TRBJ2-7, with D tentatively TRBD2 (5 bases). Trimming pared 7 bases from V and 0 bases from J, leaving 19 bases between. CDR3 size: 15 residues. CDR1 is SQVTM and CDR2 is ANQGSEA in the germline V gene. The CDR3 loop reads CSERPGGGHSYEQYF. Written as DNA, the CDR3 is TGCAGCGAGCGACCCGGAGGCGGCCACTCCTACGAGCAGTACTTC.

CDR3 sequence: CASSSYGVWNEQYF. The CDR3 DNA sequence: TGTGCCAGCAGTAGTTACGGGGTATGGAACGAGCAGTACTTC. The chain carries TRBV2 and TRBJ2-7; maybe TRBD2 (5 bases). The CDR3 has 14 amino acids. Trimming stripped 5 bases from V and 5 bases from J, with 16 bases between. Per the germline V gene, CDR1 is SNHLY and CDR2 is FYNNEI.

J is TRBJ2-7 and V is TRBV4-3; D is unresolved. There are 14 residues in the CDR3. V was pared by 1 base and J by 4 bases, with 11 bases between. The V gene's germline CDR1 is LGHNA and CDR2 YSLEER. CDR3 sequence reads: CASSQVKGPYEQYF. The CDR3 bases are TGCGCCAGCAGCCAAGTCAAGGGTCCTTACGAGCAGTACTTC.

The CDR3 region is CASSWTGGDEQYF. CDR3 coding DNA: TGTGCCAGCAGCTGGACAGGGGGCGACGAGCAGTACTTC. The gene calls are TRBV7-3 and TRBJ2-7; 11 nucleotides line up with TRBD1. The CDR3 has 13 amino acids. Germline V gene lookup returns CDR1 SGHTA and CDR2 FQGTGA. V was pared by 4 bases and J by 5 bases, with 1 base of the junction left unmatched.

V is TRBV28 and J is TRBJ2-7, with D possibly TRBD2 on 6 matching bases. The CDR3 runs 16 residues. The germline gives CDR1 MDHEN, CDR2 SYDVKM. The germline V and J ends were trimmed by 4 bases and 2 bases, with 18 bases remaining between them. The DNA of the CDR3 is TGTGCCAGCAGTTCCCTGGGGGGAGAGCTCACCTACGAGCAGTACTTC. Protein sequence: CASSSLGGELTYEQYF.

The V and J genes are TRBV5-4 and TRBJ2-3; 10 bases are shared with TRBD2. There are 18 residues in the CDR3. Germline CDR1 reads SGHNT; CDR2 reads YYREEE (reference sequence). V dropped 0 bases and J dropped 3; count of bases not matched to a gene: 10. The CDR3 nucleotides read TGTGCCAGCAGCTTGGGCAATCTGCTAGCGGGAGCGACAGATACGCAGTATTTT. This sequence encodes CASSLGNLLAGATDTQYF.

The V gene is TRBV29-1, the J gene TRBJ2-2; no clear D. The V end lost 4 bases, the J end lost 1 base, and 10 bases lay between the germline ends. The CDR3 contains 14 residues. Germline loops: CDR1 SQVTM, CDR2 ANQGSEA. CDR3 in amino acids: CSVGMGGNTGELFF. The CDR3 nucleotides are TGCAGCGTTGGAATGGGTGGGAACACCGGGGAGCTGTTTTTT.

The chain combines TRBV15 with TRBJ2-1; TRBD2 matches at 8 bases. Germline V gene sequence: CDR1 LNHNV, CDR2 YYDKDF (reference sequence). The V and J ends lost 0 bases and 3 bases, in that order; junction bases with no gene match: 7. This CDR3 contains 17 residues. The CDR3 spells CATSREGLAGFYNEQFF. CDR3 nucleotides: TGTGCCACCAGCAGAGAGGGGCTAGCGGGTTTCTACAATGAGCAGTTCTTC.

The rearrangement uses TRBV30 and TRBJ2-7; D assignment may be TRBD1 or TRBD2 (5 bases each). CDR1 is GTSNPN and CDR2 is SVGIG in the germline V gene (reference sequence). The CDR3 contains 12 residues. Trimming removed 5 bases at V and 3 bases at J, with 11 bases between. The CDR3 DNA is TGTGCCTGGGGGACGATAGACTACGAGCAGTACTTC. Residues: CAWGTIDYEQYF. The full variable domain, its missing parts supplied by reference TRBV30 and TRBJ2-7, is SQTIHQWPATLVQPVGSPLSLECTVEGTSNPNLYWYRQAAGRGLQLLFYSVGIGQISSEVPQNLSASRPQDRQFILSSKKLLLSDSGFYLCAWGTIDYEQYFGPGTRLTVT.

This clone was seen just once. V is TRBV30 and J is TRBJ1-2; 8 bases fit TRBD1. CDR3 length: 15 amino acids. CDR1 is GTSNPN and CDR2 is SVGIG in the germline V gene (reference sequence). J gave up 5 bases and V 3 bases, and 11 bases lay outside the gene matches. Here the CDR3 DNA reads TGTGCCTGGAGCCCGACAGGGGTGTCGAGTTATGGCTACACCTTC. Amino acids: CAWSPTGVSSYGYTF.

The chain combines TRBV29-1 with TRBJ2-7; D ambiguous. The germline gives CDR1 SQVTM, CDR2 ANQGSEA. The germline V and J ends were trimmed by 4 bases and 0 bases, with 10 bases remaining between them. The length of the CDR3 is 13 residues. CDR3 bases: TGCAGCGTTGGAGAGTTGGACTCCTACGAGCAGTACTTC. It encodes CSVGELDSYEQYF.

A single count supports this clone. The chain is built from TRBV6-1 and TRBJ2-3; D assignment may be TRBD1 or TRBD2 (5 bases each). Trimming left V 8 bases short and J 1 base short, with 16 bases between. CDR1 MNHNS and CDR2 SASEGT come from the germline V gene. The CDR3 runs to 15 residues. The CDR3 spells CASPPRGRGTDTQYF. CDR3 coding DNA: TGTGCCAGCCCCCCCCGGGGCAGGGGCACAGATACGCAGTATTTT.

The CDR3: CASSYSKPIYEQYF. The CDR3 nucleotides read TGTGCCAGCAGTTACTCGAAACCTATCTACGAGCAGTACTTC. The chain has TRBV6-5 and TRBJ2-7; unclear D gene. The V end was cut by 0 bases, the J end by 3 bases, with 9 bases between. CDR3 size: 14 residues. In germline, CDR1 is MNHEY, CDR2 SVGAGI.

The V gene is TRBV7-3, the J gene TRBJ1-5; D is perhaps TRBD1 (5 bases). V shed 2 bases and J shed 1 base, with 9 bases lying between them. CDR1 and CDR2 (germline): SGHTA, FQGTGA. CDR3 size: 15 residues. The CDR3 reads CASSLQGGSNQPQHF. The DNA of the CDR3 is TGTGCCAGCAGCTTACAGGGAGGGAGCAATCAGCCCCAGCATTTT.

This chain connects TRBV7-9 to TRBJ2-1; perhaps TRBD1 as D (6 bases). Germline-derived CDR1 and CDR2 are SEHNR and FQNEAQ (reference sequence). The CDR3 totals 14 residues. Trimming stripped 1 base from V and 4 bases from J, with 8 bases between. CDR3 DNA: TGTGCCAGCAGCTTAGGGACAGAGTACAATGAGCAGTTCTTC. Amino acids: CASSLGTEYNEQFF.

This chain connects TRBV9 to TRBJ2-2; D remains ambiguous. Trimming removed 4 bases at V and 6 bases at J, with 4 bases between. This CDR3 is 11 amino acids long. CDR1 is SGDLS and CDR2 is YYNGEE in the germline V gene. The CDR3 DNA is TGTGCCAGCAGCATCTCCGGGGAGCTGTTTTTT. Translation gives CASSISGELFF.

A remark on this clone: Other DNA sequences in the same sample also yield this CDR3. J is TRBJ2-1 and V is TRBV27; 12 bases map to TRBD2. The CDR3 spans 15 residues. Germline V gene lookup returns CDR1 MNHEY and CDR2 SMNVEV (reference sequence). V shed 5 bases, J shed 4 bases, and the junction held 3 bases outside the gene matches. The CDR3 reads CASSPGTSGYNEQFF. CDR3 in DNA: TGTGCCAGCAGTCCGGGGACTAGCGGGTACAATGAGCAGTTCTTC.

About this clone itself: Different DNA sequences within this sample yield the same CDR3. This sequence joins TRBV29-1 and TRBJ2-2; 12 nucleotides agree with TRBD2. This CDR3 spans 14 amino acids. CDR1 is SQVTM and CDR2 is ANQGSEA in the germline V gene. The junction had 1 base not matched to a gene; V was cut back by 4 bases and J by 4 bases. For the CDR3, the DNA is TGCAGCGTTGTACTAGCGGGGGGCACCGGGGAGCTGTTTTTT. It encodes CSVVLAGGTGELFF.

V usage is TRBV13 and J usage is TRBJ2-3; no reliable D call. This CDR3 spans 13 amino acids. V gave up 2 bases and J gave up 6 bases, with 9 bases separating them. The germline V gene encodes CDR1 PRHDT and CDR2 FYEKMQ (reference sequence). The CDR3 coding sequence is TGTGCCAGCAGCTTACAGGATTCGGATACGCAGTATTTT. It is translated as CASSLQDSDTQYF.

This chain joins TRBV2 and TRBJ1-1; perhaps TRBD1 as D (6 bases). This CDR3 region has 16 residues. CDR1 is SNHLY and CDR2 is FYNNEI in the germline V gene. V was shortened by 2 bases and J by 0 bases, with 13 bases between the two germline ends. The CDR3, as DNA: TGTGCCAGCAGTGAATATTGGGGGCCCATGAACACTGAAGCTTTCTTT. Encoded protein: CASSEYWGPMNTEAFF.

The chain employs TRBV5-6 and TRBJ2-1; 10 nucleotides agree with TRBD1. This CDR3 has 15 amino acids. The germline V gene encodes CDR1 SGHDT and CDR2 YYEEEE. V was clipped by 3 bases and J by 2 bases; unmatched bases: 2. This CDR3 is CASSSGTGAYNEQFF. CDR3 in DNA: TGTGCCAGCAGCTCCGGGACAGGGGCCTACAATGAGCAGTTCTTC.

The J gene is TRBJ2-1, the V gene TRBV29-1; 12 positions agree with TRBD2. Unmatched junction bases numbered 2, after V lost 3 bases and J lost 2 bases. Per germline, CDR1 SQVTM and CDR2 ANQGSEA. The CDR3 spans 15 residues. CDR3 in amino acids: CSVDPSGRAYNEQFF. The CDR3 DNA reads TGCAGCGTTGACCCTAGCGGGAGGGCCTACAATGAGCAGTTCTTC.